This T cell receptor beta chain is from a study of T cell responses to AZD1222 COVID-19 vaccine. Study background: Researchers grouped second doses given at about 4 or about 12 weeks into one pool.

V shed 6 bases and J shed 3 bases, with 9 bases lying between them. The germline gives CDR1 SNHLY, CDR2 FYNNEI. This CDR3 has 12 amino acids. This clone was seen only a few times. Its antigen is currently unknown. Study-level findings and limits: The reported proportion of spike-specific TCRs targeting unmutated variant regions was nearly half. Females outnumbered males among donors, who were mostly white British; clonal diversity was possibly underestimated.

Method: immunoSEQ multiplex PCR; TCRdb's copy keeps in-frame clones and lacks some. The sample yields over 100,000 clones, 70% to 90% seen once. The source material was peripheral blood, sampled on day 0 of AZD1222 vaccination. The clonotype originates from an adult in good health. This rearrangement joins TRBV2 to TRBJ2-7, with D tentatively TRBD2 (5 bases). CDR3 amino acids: CASRDSFYEQYF. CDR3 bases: TGTGCCAGCAGGGACTCCTTCTACGAGCAGTACTTC.